This TCR beta chain is drawn from a study of cytomegalovirus exposure and HLA in healthy donors. With 60 Vbeta and 13 Jbeta primers, the PCR was carried out. The protocol was immunoSEQ multiplex PCR, while the TCRdb copy is restricted to in-frame clones and leaves out a portion. In the table there are around 120,000 clones, about 85% of which are singletons. Germline values: CDR1 KGHSH, CDR2 LQKENI. Trimming removed 3 bases from V and 0 bases from J; junction bases left unmatched: 7. The CDR3 length is 17 residues. Material for sequencing was PBMCs. V is TRBV18 and J is TRBJ2-3; 9 bases agree with TRBD2. The TCR comes from a boy younger than 18 in good health and CMV-seronegative. The CDR3 is CASSPFSGRTSTDTQYF. The CDR3 bases are TGTGCCAGCTCACCCTTTAGCGGGAGAACTAGCACAGATACGCAGTATTTT.